A selection of T cell receptor beta chains follows, all from one sample in a study of blood T cell repertoires in COVID-19. Method: immunoSEQ multiplex PCR; TCRdb's copy keeps in-frame clones and lacks some. The table has 84,000 or so clones, approximately 81% seen once. Sequencing was done on a sample of peripheral blood. These receptors were taken from a woman aged 80 or over with acute or convalescent COVID-19. Both conserved end residues are part of each CDR3. A D gene is named only where the DNA matches it firmly. Size is omitted from some rows. Given values are once, few, many or a class for expanded clones.

CASAPEPGAYNEQFF	NA	NA	TRBV5-1
CASSLVGSQETQYF	once	NA	TRBV7-9
CASSPDGGQTGELFF	NA	NA	TRBV4-1
CASRPGQGNSGELFF	NA	TRBD1	TRBV9
CASSLVISPGSQEKLFF	NA	NA	TRBV11-2
CASGLTRTAGEKLFF	few	NA	TRBV28
CASSQDRGSDYGYTF	NA	TRBD1	TRBV14
CASRLGLGTGEQYF	NA	NA	TRBV7-9
CSARDSPISPLHF	few	NA	TRBV29-1
CASSMSGLAGSAGEQFF	few	TRBD2	TRBV19
CAWSGVGRNSYEQYF	NA	NA	TRBV30
CASSYARVSYEQYF	NA	NA	TRBV6-5
CASSPTGMGYSPLHF	NA	NA	TRBV7-8
CASSQPTGGANNSPLHF	NA	TRBD1	TRBV6-2/TRBV6-3
CATSRTGQVYGYTF	NA	TRBD1	TRBV15
CASSPSWAKTQYF	once	NA	TRBV19
CASSPDSTNQPQHF	NA	NA	TRBV18
CASSLGPGQSYEQYF	NA	TRBD1	TRBV7-9
CATSSSPQGPGNTIYF	NA	NA	TRBV15
CSVEPYLGQRNTEAFF	NA	NA	TRBV29-1
CATSARDLINEQFF	NA	NA	TRBV15
CASTKTGGVYEQYF	NA	TRBD1	TRBV6-5
CASSQNPGNYGYTF	NA	NA	TRBV18